Shown below are 17 T cell receptor beta chains from a single sample sequenced in a study of beta chain features in type 1 diabetes. cDNA synthesis used the whole RNA isolate, giving expressed TCRB sequences. TCRdb keeps only in-frame clones here, not all; method: immunoSEQ multiplex PCR. Among under 250,000 clones, 25% to 35% were seen once, and the ten largest hold 3.5% to 4%. Sequencing used central memory CD4+ T cells from blood. The receptor source for this set is a man aged 25 to 40 in good health.

The chain couples TRBV7-9 to TRBJ1-1, with D hard to call. CDR3 length equals 13 residues. Trimming removed 2 bases from V and 4 bases from J, with 8 bases in between. Germline loops: CDR1 SEHNR, CDR2 FQNEAQ (reference sequence). CDR3 amino acids: CASSLPLRTEAFF. Here the CDR3 DNA reads TGTGCCAGCAGCTTACCCTTACGCACTGAAGCTTTCTTT. Combining the CDR3 with reference TRBV7-9 and TRBJ1-1 gives the whole variable domain DTGVSQNPRHKITKRGQNVTFRCDPISEHNRLYWYRQTLGQGPEFLTYFQNEAQLEKSRLLSDRFSAERPKGSFSTLEIQRTEQGDSAMYLCASSLPLRTEAFFGQGTRLTVV.

V usage is TRBV7-2 and J usage is TRBJ2-7, with D unresolved. The CDR3 spans 14 residues. Germline V gene data show CDR1 as SGHTA and CDR2 as FQGNSA. Deletions cut 3 bases from V and 0 bases from J, with 9 bases between. The CDR3 DNA reads as TGTGCCAGCAGCTTTGGGCCGAGCTCCTACGAGCAGTACTTC. The encoded protein is CASSFGPSSYEQYF.

The gene calls are TRBV18 and TRBJ2-2; possible D gene TRBD1, 7 bases. Trimming shortened V by 9 bases and J by 4 bases, and 15 bases separated the two germline ends. Germline CDR1 KGHSH, CDR2 LQKENI. This CDR3 contains 14 residues. The CDR3 sequence: CASCGTDLTGELFF. CDR3 bases: TGTGCCAGTTGCGGGACAGACCTCACCGGGGAGCTGTTTTTT.

The chain employs TRBV30 and TRBJ1-2, with D unresolved. The CDR3 loop spans 11 amino acids. Per the germline V gene, CDR1 is GTSNPN and CDR2 is SVGIG (reference sequence). Trimming shortened V by 1 base and J by 5 bases, and 5 bases separated the two germline ends. This chain's CDR3 is CAWSDGYGYTF. CDR3 nucleotide sequence: TGTGCCTGGAGTGACGGGTATGGCTACACCTTC.

This clone was observed a handful of times. This sample also contains other DNA sequences that code for the same CDR3. The rearrangement joins TRBV29-1 to TRBJ2-7; 7 bases map to TRBD1. The CDR3 consists of 12 residues. With 7 bases clipped from V and 3 bases from J, the junction kept 6 bases outside the gene matches. Germline CDR1 is SQVTM and CDR2 is ANQGSEA. Here the CDR3 reads CSARDSLYEQYF. Here the CDR3 DNA reads TGCAGCGCAAGGGACAGCCTCTACGAGCAGTACTTC.

This sequence joins TRBV2 and TRBJ2-3; perhaps TRBD2 as D (6 bases). V was clipped by 6 bases and J by 0 bases, with 13 bases between them. The CDR3 loop spans 15 amino acids. Germline assignment: CDR1 SNHLY and CDR2 FYNNEI. The CDR3 bases are TGTGCCAGCAGAACCGGGACTCAGAGCACAGATACGCAGTATTTT. Amino acids: CASRTGTQSTDTQYF.

This clone was detected a few times. CDR3 coding DNA: TGCAGCGTTGAAGATCCCGCAGGGAGACGAGAGACCCAGTACTTC. Its translation is CSVEDPAGRRETQYF. V usage is TRBV29-1 and J usage is TRBJ2-5; D is perhaps TRBD1 or TRBD2 (5 bases each). Germline CDR1 and CDR2: SQVTM and ANQGSEA. V was trimmed by 0 bases and J by 4 bases, leaving 15 bases between them. The length of the CDR3 is 15 residues.

This clone was observed a handful of times. J is TRBJ2-7 and V is TRBV5-4, with a possible D match to TRBD2 (6 bases). CDR3 length: 13 residues. Looked up from germline, CDR1 is SGHNT and CDR2 is YYREEE (reference sequence). V was pared by 5 bases and J by 0 bases, with 9 bases between. DNA of the CDR3: TGTGCCAGCAGACTAGCAAGCTCCTACGAGCAGTACTTC. It translates to CASRLASSYEQYF.

This clone was picked up a small number of times. The chain is built from TRBV21-1 and TRBJ1-6; the table's D call, TRBD1, has no DNA check behind it. TRBV21-1 is tagged as a pseudogene. This CDR3 comprises 13 residues. The CDR3: CASSTRGLTPLHF. In nucleotides, the CDR3 is TGTGCCAGCAGCACCAGGGGGCTAACACCCCTCCACTTT.

J is TRBJ2-1 and V is TRBV15; 12 positions match TRBD1. The length of the CDR3 is 15 residues. Germline-derived CDR1 and CDR2 are LNHNV and YYDKDF (reference sequence). With V trimmed by 4 bases and J by 7 bases, 5 bases remained unmatched. Here the CDR3 reads CATSNRDRGPNEQFF. The CDR3 DNA is TGTGCCACCAGCAACCGGGACAGGGGGCCAAATGAGCAGTTCTTC.

The chain is built from TRBV29-1 and TRBJ2-7; TRBD2 matches at 8 bases. The CDR3 loop spans 14 amino acids. The ends lost 0 bases at V and 4 bases at J; junction bases unmatched: 5. Germline V gene lookup returns CDR1 SQVTM and CDR2 ANQGSEA. CDR3 loop: CSVEDPGGRYEQYF. CDR3 DNA sequence: TGCAGCGTTGAAGATCCGGGAGGGCGGTACGAGCAGTACTTC.

This clone was counted a few times. V is TRBV29-1 and J is TRBJ2-2; D might be TRBD2 (7 bases). V lost 8 bases, J lost 2 bases, and 21 bases lay in between. The CDR3 sequence is 16 residues long. In germline, CDR1 is SQVTM, CDR2 ANQGSEA. The CDR3 DNA follows: TGCAGCTCTAGGGGTATGGGAGGGGGTAACACCGGGGAGCTGTTTTTT. It is translated as CSSRGMGGGNTGELFF.

The J gene is TRBJ1-1, the V gene TRBV6-5; D not certain. The V end lost 6 bases, the J end lost 0 bases, and 8 bases lay between the germline ends. Germline V gives CDR1 MNHEY, CDR2 SVGAGI. This CDR3 contains 13 residues. The CDR3 loop is CASSPQLNTEAFF. The CDR3 DNA is TGTGCCAGCAGCCCCCAATTGAACACTGAAGCTTTCTTT.

This rearrangement joins TRBV7-9 to TRBJ2-5; 8 bases agree with TRBD2. The germline gives CDR1 SEHNR, CDR2 FQNEAQ (reference sequence). This CDR3 is built from 15 residues. With V trimmed by 5 bases and J by 0 bases, 5 bases remained unmatched. CDR3 nucleotide sequence: TGTGCCAGCAGCGTTAGCGGGGCAAACCAAGAGACCCAGTACTTC. Translating it yields CASSVSGANQETQYF.

In this sample, this clone turned up many times. CDR3 loop: CASSPASVSSYNEQFF. CDR3 coding DNA: TGTGCCAGCAGTCCGGCTAGCGTATCGTCCTACAATGAGCAGTTCTTC. The gene calls are TRBV28 and TRBJ2-1; D might be TRBD2 (6 bases). This CDR3 contains 16 residues. V was shortened by 5 bases and J by 1 base, with 15 bases between the two germline ends. The germline gives CDR1 MDHEN, CDR2 SYDVKM.

This clone was seen more than once but under ten times. This may come from a read error, since a much larger clone is one base off. The chain carries TRBV30 and TRBJ2-7, with 10 bases that match TRBD1. The V segment lost 8 bases and the J segment 5 bases; nucleotides outside the gene matches: 18. The CDR3 sequence is 16 residues long. Germline V gene data show CDR1 as GTSNPN and CDR2 as SVGIG (reference sequence). This CDR3 reads CAGVQTLDRGPHEQYF. In DNA form, the CDR3 reads TGTGCCGGAGTACAGACCCTAGACAGGGGGCCTCACGAGCAGTACTTC.

Remarks on this clone: It is likely a read error: a sequence one base away is far more abundant. The chain joins TRBV6-6 to TRBJ2-1; D is unclear. From germline, CDR1 is MNHNY and CDR2 SVGAGI (reference sequence). This CDR3 contains 11 residues. The V end was cut by 2 bases, the J end by 5 bases, with 1 base between. The CDR3 here is CASSYHNEQFF. CDR3 coding DNA: TGTGCCAGCAGTTACCACAATGAGCAGTTCTTC.